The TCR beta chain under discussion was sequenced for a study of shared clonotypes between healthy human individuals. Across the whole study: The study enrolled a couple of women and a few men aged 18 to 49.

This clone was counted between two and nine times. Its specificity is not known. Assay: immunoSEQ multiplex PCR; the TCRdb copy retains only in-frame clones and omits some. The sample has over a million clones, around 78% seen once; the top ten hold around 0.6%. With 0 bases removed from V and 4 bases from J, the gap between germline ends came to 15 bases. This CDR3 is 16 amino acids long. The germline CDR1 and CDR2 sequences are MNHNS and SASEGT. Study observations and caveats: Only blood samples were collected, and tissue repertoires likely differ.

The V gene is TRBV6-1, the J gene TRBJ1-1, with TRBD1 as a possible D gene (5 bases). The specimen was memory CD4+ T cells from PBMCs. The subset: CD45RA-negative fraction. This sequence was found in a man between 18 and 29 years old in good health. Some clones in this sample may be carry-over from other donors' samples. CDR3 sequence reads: CASSEAVVRVSTEAFF. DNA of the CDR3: TGTGCCAGCAGTGAAGCGGTTGTCAGGGTGAGCACTGAAGCTTTCTTT.